The clone carrying this TCR beta chain was seen only a few times. Antigen: not known. Expressed TCRB transcripts got sequenced, as all isolated RNA was reverse transcribed. The average read count of naive, central memory and regulatory T cell samples was approximately 3.5 million. The method was immunoSEQ multiplex PCR; TCRdb's version includes in-frame clones alone and lacks a portion of them. The sample lists approximately 400,000 clones, roughly 15% occurring once. The data originate from a study of beta chain features in type 1 diabetes. The germline V gene has CDR1 SNHLY and CDR2 FYNNEI. The CDR3 extends over 14 amino acids. V lost 6 bases and J lost 2; bases outside the gene matches: 7. Study-level findings and limits: When VDJ junctions were examined, type 1 diabetes patients showed fewer insertions and more deletions.

The TCR sequence derives from a woman aged 18-35 years in good health. Source material: naive CD4+ T cells from blood. This chain joins TRBV2 and TRBJ2-7, with 7 bases aligning to TRBD1. CDR3 loop: CASRRGQATYEQYF. The DNA for the CDR3 is TGTGCCAGCAGACGCGGACAGGCGACCTACGAGCAGTACTTC. Supplemented by reference TRBV2 and TRBJ2-7, the full variable domain reads EPEVTQTPSHQVTQMGQEVILRCVPISNHLYFYWYRQILGQKVEFLVSFYNNEISEKSEIFDDQFSVERPDGSNFTLKIRSTKLEDSAMYFCASRRGQATYEQYFGPGTRLTVT.